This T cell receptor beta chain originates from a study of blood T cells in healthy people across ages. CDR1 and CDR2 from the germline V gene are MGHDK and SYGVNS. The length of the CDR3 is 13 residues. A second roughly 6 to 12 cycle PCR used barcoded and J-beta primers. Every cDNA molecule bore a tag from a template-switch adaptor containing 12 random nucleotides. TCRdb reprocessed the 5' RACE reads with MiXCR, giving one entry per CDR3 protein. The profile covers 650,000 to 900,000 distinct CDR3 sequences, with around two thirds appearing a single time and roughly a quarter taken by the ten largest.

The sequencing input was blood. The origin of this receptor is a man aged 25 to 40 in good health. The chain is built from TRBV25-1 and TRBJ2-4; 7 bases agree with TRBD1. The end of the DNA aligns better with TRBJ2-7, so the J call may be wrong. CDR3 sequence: CASSDRALYEQYF. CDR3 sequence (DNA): TGTGCCAGTTCCGACAGGGCCCTCTACGAGCAGTACTTC.